This passage covers 15 T cell receptor beta chains from one sample sequenced in a study of blood T cell repertoires in COVID-19. Clones were sequenced by immunoSEQ multiplex PCR, and TCRdb holds only the in-frame ones, with some missing. In the table there are roughly 250,000 clones, 75% to 90% of which are singletons. Sequenced sample: PBMCs or T cells enriched from blood (not recorded which). These receptors came from a woman in her thirties or forties who had been exposed to COVID-19.

The chain couples TRBV7-9 to TRBJ2-5; D not resolved. Trimming cost V 1 base and J 5 bases, with 5 bases left between them. CDR1 and CDR2 (germline): SEHNR, FQNEAQ (reference sequence). This CDR3 has 12 amino acids. The CDR3 region is CASSLVSETQYF. In DNA, the CDR3 is TGTGCCAGCAGCTTAGTATCTGAGACCCAGTACTTC. The full variable domain, completed using reference TRBV7-9 and TRBJ2-5, is DTGVSQNPRHKITKRGQNVTFRCDPISEHNRLYWYRQTLGQGPEFLTYFQNEAQLEKSRLLSDRFSAERPKGSFSTLEIQRTEQGDSAMYLCASSLVSETQYFGPGTRLLVL.

This sequence joins TRBV7-3 and TRBJ2-3; 8 bases line up with TRBD2. Germline values: CDR1 SGHTA, CDR2 FQGTGA. The J segment lost 2 bases and the V segment lost 5 bases, leaving 3 bases of the junction unmatched. This CDR3 has 14 amino acids. As DNA, the CDR3 is TGTGCCAGCAGCCTAGCGGGCCTCACAGATACGCAGTATTTT. It specifies CASSLAGLTDTQYF.

The CDR3 reads CASSARETQYF. Here the CDR3 DNA reads TGTGCCAGCAGCGCTAGAGAGACCCAGTACTTC. This chain connects TRBV9 to TRBJ2-5; D remains unclear. The CDR3 covers 11 residues. The germline V gene has CDR1 SGDLS and CDR2 YYNGEE. Trimming removed 3 bases at V and 4 bases at J, with 4 bases between.

The J gene is TRBJ1-1, the V gene TRBV29-1, with D maybe TRBD1 (6 bases). Trimming shortened V by 6 bases and J by 7 bases, and 21 bases separated the two germline ends. CDR1 SQVTM and CDR2 ANQGSEA come from the germline V gene. The CDR3 totals 14 residues. The CDR3 is CSVTPGRGYGEAFF. CDR3 coding DNA: TGCAGCGTAACCCCCGGCAGGGGATATGGTGAAGCTTTCTTT.

The chain links TRBV6-5 to TRBJ1-1; 7 bases agree with TRBD1. Germline values: CDR1 MNHEY, CDR2 SVGAGI. The CDR3 length is 16 residues. The trim removed 0 bases at V and 1 base at J, leaving 5 bases unmatched. This CDR3 is CASSYSQGPANTEAFF. The CDR3 coding sequence is TGTGCCAGCAGTTACTCACAGGGGCCCGCGAACACTGAAGCTTTCTTT.

V and J are TRBV30 and TRBJ2-1; 8 nucleotides align to TRBD1. The CDR3 covers 11 residues. V lost 8 bases to trimming and J lost 9 bases; unmatched junction nucleotides: 6. Germline values: CDR1 GTSNPN, CDR2 SVGIG (reference sequence). The CDR3 here is CAHGQGGEQFF. The CDR3 nucleotides read TGTGCCCACGGACAGGGAGGTGAGCAGTTCTTC. Full variable domain (outside the CDR3, taken from reference TRBV30 and TRBJ2-1): SQTIHQWPATLVQPVGSPLSLECTVEGTSNPNLYWYRQAAGRGLQLLFYSVGIGQISSEVPQNLSASRPQDRQFILSSKKLLLSDSGFYLCAHGQGGEQFFGPGTRLTVL.

The chain employs TRBV7-6 and TRBJ2-5; D ambiguous. Germline V gives CDR1 SGHVS, CDR2 FNYEAQ. There are 12 residues in the CDR3. V was cut by 5 bases and J by 2 bases, with 6 bases left in between. DNA of the CDR3: TGTGCCAGCAGCCCAGCGCAAGAGACCCAGTACTTC. It translates to CASSPAQETQYF.

The rearrangement links TRBV5-5 to TRBJ2-7; D is ambiguous. The ends were cut back, 1 base at V and 0 bases at J, with 14 bases in the middle. Germline loops: CDR1 SGHKS, CDR2 YYEKEE (reference sequence). The CDR3 has 16 amino acids. CDR3 nucleotide sequence: TGTGCCAGCAGCTTGAGTTCCGCAGCGTTCTCCTACGAGCAGTACGTC. Its translation: CASSLSSAAFSYEQYV.

To note about this clone: Different DNA sequences within this sample yield the same CDR3. This chain uses TRBV12-3 or TRBV12-4 with TRBJ1-1; possibly TRBD1 for D (6 bases). CDR3 length: 13 residues. Deletions cut 6 bases from V and 4 bases from J, with 12 bases between. The CDR3 coding sequence is TGTGCCAGCAGGGGGGGAGGGGGCACTGAAGCTTTCTTT. This sequence encodes CASRGGGGTEAFF.

CDR3 bases: TGCGCCAGCAGCTATGGACAGGGGGCCAACTATGGCTACACCTTC. Protein product: CASSYGQGANYGYTF. The chain recombines TRBV5-1 with TRBJ1-2, with 11 bases fitting TRBD1. The V gene's germline CDR1 is SGHRS and CDR2 YFSETQ. The CDR3 runs to 15 residues. Germline trimming cut 3 bases from V and 2 bases from J; bases unmatched to any gene: 3.

The rearrangement uses TRBV28 and TRBJ1-4; 8 bases match TRBD1. The CDR3 loop spans 16 amino acids. Germline V gene lookup returns CDR1 MDHEN and CDR2 SYDVKM. The J segment lost 8 bases and the V segment lost 5 bases, leaving 13 bases of the junction unmatched. CDR3: CASSPSHQGAREKLFF. CDR3 DNA: TGTGCCAGCAGTCCCTCCCACCAGGGGGCGCGAGAAAAACTGTTTTTT.

J is TRBJ2-4 and V is TRBV13; weak D call: TRBD2 (6 bases). Germline-derived CDR1 and CDR2 are PRHDT and FYEKMQ (reference sequence). CDR3 size: 19 residues. The germline V and J ends were trimmed by 5 bases and 1 base, with 24 bases remaining between them. The CDR3 region has the DNA TGTGCCAGCAGCCCCTCGGGGGTCGGCGGGCTTAATGCCAAAAACATTCAGTACTTC. Amino acids: CASSPSGVGGLNAKNIQYF.

The V gene is TRBV11-3, the J gene TRBJ1-5; D remains ambiguous. Germline-derived CDR1 and CDR2 are SGHNT and YENEEA. This CDR3 has 14 residues. Deletions cut 5 bases from V and 4 bases from J, with 12 bases between. CDR3: CASSQGGRNQPQHF. The CDR3 DNA reads as TGTGCCAGCAGCCAAGGCGGCCGAAATCAGCCCCAGCATTTT.

The CDR3 sequence is CASSDGTGGGYGYTF. CDR3 nucleotide sequence: TGTGCCAGCAGCGATGGGACAGGGGGAGGCTATGGCTACACCTTC. J is TRBJ1-2 and V is TRBV9, with 11 positions matching TRBD1. The CDR3 is 15 residues long. CDR1 is SGDLS and CDR2 is YYNGEE in the germline V gene. With V trimmed by 3 bases and J by 4 bases, 5 bases remained unmatched.

The chain combines TRBV7-6 with TRBJ1-5; TRBD1 agrees at 9 bases. The V and J ends lost 5 bases and 6 bases, in that order; junction bases with no gene match: 5. This CDR3 is 14 amino acids long. Looked up from germline, CDR1 is SGHVS and CDR2 is FNYEAQ. The CDR3 DNA reads TGTGCCAGCAGCAGGACAGGGGACAGTCAGCCCCAGCATTTT. It encodes CASSRTGDSQPQHF.